The 30 T cell receptor beta chains given below trace back to one sample, sequenced in a study of T cells in Graves' hyperthyroidism and ophthalmopathy. Amplified TCR beta CDR3 regions came from RNA transcripts. A set of HTBI primers served as the primers for a first-round RT-PCR of the TCR CDR3. MiXCR, run by TCRdb on the multiplex PCR reads, gives a single entry per CDR3 protein. The data show about 700,000 distinct CDR3 sequences, approximately 15% seen once. The sample consisted of blood. These receptors all stem from a woman younger than 35 with Graves' hyperthyroidism.

This clonotype was picked up a small number of times. The chain recombines TRBV6-1 with TRBJ2-1, with D hard to call. This CDR3 contains 16 residues. Trimming cost V 3 bases and J 0 bases, with 12 bases left between them. Germline lookup yields CDR1 MNHNS and CDR2 SASEGT. The CDR3 coding sequence is TGTGCCAGCAGTGACCTCTTCCAGAGCTCCTACAATGAGCAGTTCTTC. Its protein product is CASSDLFQSSYNEQFF.

This clonotype was recorded many times. J is TRBJ2-7 and V is TRBV28; either TRBD1 or TRBD2 may fit D (5 bases each). The CDR3 is 16 amino acids. Per germline, CDR1 MDHEN and CDR2 SYDVKM. The germline V and J ends were trimmed by 7 bases and 3 bases, with 22 bases remaining between them. The CDR3 DNA follows: TGTGCCAGCAATCCCGGACTCGCGCAGGGAATCTACGAGCAGTACTTC. This gives the protein CASNPGLAQGIYEQYF.

The J gene is TRBJ2-4, the V gene TRBV19; TRBD1 matches at 7 bases. CDR1 and CDR2 (germline): LNHDA, SQIVND (reference sequence). The junction had 6 bases not matched to a gene; V was cut back by 8 bases and J by 8 bases. This CDR3 contains 12 residues. CDR3 loop: CASADRVDIQYF. CDR3 sequence (DNA): TGTGCCAGTGCCGACAGGGTAGACATTCAGTACTTC. Full variable domain (outside the CDR3, taken from reference TRBV19 and TRBJ2-4): DGGITQSPKYLFRKEGQNVTLSCEQNLNHDAMYWYRQDPGQGLRLIYYSQIVNDFQKGDIAEGYSVSREKKESFPLTVTSAQKNPTAFYLCASADRVDIQYFGAGTRLSVL.

This clonotype occurred a few times. V is TRBV12-3 or TRBV12-4 and J is TRBJ1-1; D might be TRBD1 (5 bases). V was clipped by 2 bases and J by 5 bases, with 9 bases between them. CDR3 length: 13 amino acids. CDR3: CASSLHGGTEAFF. Here the CDR3 DNA reads TGTGCCAGCAGTTTACATGGGGGTACTGAAGCTTTCTTT.

At least ten counts were recorded for this clonotype. The chain is built from TRBV12-5 and TRBJ2-5; 13 nucleotides align to TRBD2. The V gene end was trimmed by 6 bases and the J gene end by 5 bases; junction bases not matched to a gene: 6. Per the germline V gene, CDR1 is LGHNT and CDR2 is FRNRAP. There are 15 residues in the CDR3. DNA for the CDR3: TGTGCTAGTGGCTATGGACTAGCGGGAGCGGAGACCCAGTACTTC. The encoded protein is CASGYGLAGAETQYF.

This clonotype has a count of ten or more. This chain uses TRBV30 with TRBJ1-2, with 7 bases identical to TRBD1. This CDR3 contains 14 residues. V trimming: 3 bases; J trimming: 4 bases; junction bases outside the gene matches: 8. Germline CDR1 reads GTSNPN; CDR2 reads SVGIG (reference sequence). The CDR3 region is CAWRRQGDGYGYTF. Here the CDR3 DNA reads TGTGCCTGGAGGCGACAGGGAGACGGCTATGGCTACACCTTC.

This clonotype was detected a few times. This chain links TRBV20-1 with TRBJ2-3, with 7 bases matching TRBD2. Germline loops: CDR1 DFQATT, CDR2 SNEGSKA (reference sequence). Losses at the gene ends were 7 bases for V and 2 bases for J; bases not matched to a gene: 9. This CDR3 has 14 residues. The CDR3 DNA reads as TGCAGTGGGGAATGGCGGGGGTACACAGATACGCAGTATTTT. Translating gives CSGEWRGYTDTQYF.

With regard to this clonotype: One end of the junction varies from germline; a read error may be responsible. The J gene is TRBJ1-3, the V gene TRBV6-9; D unclear. CDR1 is MNHGY, CDR2 SVAAGI, per germline. The CDR3 runs 17 residues. CDR3 sequence reads: CASSFSRQLSSRNTIYF. DNA of the CDR3: TGTGCCAGCAGTTTCAGTCGACAACTGAGCTCTAGAAACACCATATATTTT.

This clonotype was counted at least ten times. The gene calls are TRBV10-1 and TRBJ2-1; 10 nucleotides agree with TRBD2. Per germline, CDR1 WNHNN and CDR2 SYGVQD (reference sequence). Trimming removed 5 bases from V and 5 bases from J; junction bases left unmatched: 3. This CDR3 is built from 14 residues. CDR3 sequence reads: CASSTSGKNNEQFF. The CDR3 DNA is TGCGCCAGCAGTACTAGCGGGAAAAACAATGAGCAGTTCTTC.

The sample holds many counts of this clonotype. The chain joins TRBV7-9 to TRBJ2-5; a possible D gene is TRBD2 (6 bases). The CDR3 loop spans 14 amino acids. Between the trimmed V and J ends, which lost 5 bases and 2 bases, there was a span of 12 bases. CDR1 is SEHNR, CDR2 FQNEAQ, per germline (reference sequence). CDR3 amino acids: CASSGGTAQETQYF. DNA of the CDR3: TGTGCCAGCAGCGGAGGGACGGCACAAGAGACCCAGTACTTC.

This clonotype was detected ten times or more. The rearrangement uses TRBV7-8 and TRBJ2-1; no definite D call. The V gene's germline CDR1 is SGHVS and CDR2 FQNEAQ. There are 15 residues in the CDR3. V lost 1 base to trimming and J lost 8 bases, with 15 bases between them. The CDR3 DNA sequence: TGTGCCAGCAGCTTAGGGCGTACATTAAGCGATGAGCAGTTCTTC. It translates to CASSLGRTLSDEQFF.

This clonotype was seen ten or more times. V gene TRBV18 combines with J gene TRBJ1-5; 9 nucleotides align to TRBD1. V was pared by 3 bases and J by 7 bases, with 7 bases of the junction left unmatched. Germline V lookup: CDR1 KGHSH, CDR2 LQKENI. The CDR3 is 15 residues long. In DNA form, the CDR3 reads TGTGCCAGCTCACCGCGGACAGGGGAGGAACAGCCCCAGCATTTT. This encodes CASSPRTGEEQPQHF.

The table lists this clonotype with many counts. The chain uses TRBV11-2 and TRBJ2-1, with D possibly matching TRBD2 (7 bases). The CDR3 extends over 18 amino acids. Germline CDR1 reads SGHAT; CDR2 reads FQNNGV. The germline V and J ends were trimmed by 0 bases and 4 bases, with 19 bases remaining between them. The CDR3 DNA reads as TGTGCCAGCAGCTTAGAAGCGGGTTGGGCGGGGGCTTACAATGAGCAGTTCTTC. Protein sequence: CASSLEAGWAGAYNEQFF.

This clonotype was seen a few times. This chain uses TRBV4-1 with TRBJ1-4; TRBD1 is a possible D gene (6 bases). CDR1 is MGHRA, CDR2 YSYEKL, per germline. The CDR3 is made up of 18 amino acids. V was trimmed by 5 bases and J by 0 bases, leaving 19 bases between them. DNA of the CDR3: TGCGCCAGCAGCTCCTACTCCCGGGACAAAACAACTAATGAAAAACTGTTTTTT. Its translation is CASSSYSRDKTTNEKLFF.

This clonotype showed up just a few times. This chain links TRBV9 with TRBJ1-2; D call uncertain. V was pared by 4 bases and J by 4 bases, with 14 bases between. The CDR3 runs 14 residues. From germline, CDR1 is SGDLS and CDR2 YYNGEE. The chain's CDR3 is CASSPEADLYGYTF. DNA of the CDR3: TGTGCCAGCAGCCCCGAGGCGGATCTCTATGGCTACACCTTC.

Many counts were recorded for this clonotype. This chain links TRBV10-3 with TRBJ2-5; 10 bases map to TRBD1. J was trimmed by 3 bases and V by 4 bases; bases with no gene match: 2. The CDR3 totals 14 residues. Germline V gene sequence: CDR1 ENHRY, CDR2 SYGVKD. The CDR3 is CAISVTGGEETQYF. The CDR3 coding sequence is TGTGCCATCAGTGTGACAGGGGGCGAAGAGACCCAGTACTTC.

This clonotype was seen many times. This chain connects TRBV9 to TRBJ2-1; the D gene is possibly TRBD2 (5 bases). This CDR3 has 13 residues. Trimming shortened V by 5 bases and J by 4 bases, and 10 bases separated the two germline ends. Germline V gene sequence: CDR1 SGDLS, CDR2 YYNGEE. The CDR3 is CASSPAEYNEQFF. CDR3 sequence (DNA): TGTGCCAGCAGTCCAGCGGAGTACAATGAGCAGTTCTTC.

This clonotype was found many times. The J gene is TRBJ2-1, the V gene TRBV20-1, with 14 bases identical to TRBD2. Trimming cost V 4 bases and J 10 bases; bases outside gene matches: 9. The length of the CDR3 is 15 residues. Germline CDR1 is DFQATT and CDR2 is SNEGSKA (reference sequence). The CDR3 reads CSATRPGLAGDEQFF. As DNA, the CDR3 is TGCAGTGCTACACGACCGGGACTAGCGGGAGACGAGCAGTTCTTC.

This clonotype turned up a few times. J is TRBJ2-1 and V is TRBV5-1; TRBD1 might be the D (5 bases). There are 15 residues in the CDR3. V dropped 1 base and J dropped 4 bases, with 12 bases sitting between them. CDR1 is SGHRS, CDR2 YFSETQ, per germline. The CDR3 DNA sequence: TGCGCCAGCAGCTTGAGGCAGGGCTATTACAATGAGCAGTTCTTC. This encodes CASSLRQGYYNEQFF. Using reference TRBV5-1 and TRBJ2-1 for the parts outside the CDR3, the full variable domain is KAGVTQTPRYLIKTRGQQVTLSCSPISGHRSVSWYQQTPGQGLQFLFEYFSETQRNKGNFPGRFSGRQFSNSRSEMNVSTLELGDSALYLCASSLRQGYYNEQFFGPGTRLTVL.

This chain uses TRBV30 with TRBJ2-3; D not certain. This CDR3 has 12 amino acids. The ends were cut back, 3 bases at V and 5 bases at J, with 9 bases in the middle. CDR1 is GTSNPN and CDR2 is SVGIG in the germline V gene (reference sequence). In DNA form, the CDR3 reads TGTGCCTGGAGCCCCCTCTTAGATACGCAGTATTTT. Translated, it gives CAWSPLLDTQYF.

Many counts were recorded for this clonotype. This chain links TRBV2 with TRBJ2-1; no reliable D call. The CDR3 contains 12 residues. With 7 bases removed from V and 5 bases from J, the gap between germline ends came to 9 bases. Germline assignment: CDR1 SNHLY and CDR2 FYNNEI. The chain's CDR3 is CASNVVDNEQFF. CDR3 bases: TGTGCCAGCAATGTAGTCGACAATGAGCAGTTCTTC.

Ten or more counts support this clonotype. The chain uses TRBV12-3 or TRBV12-4 and TRBJ2-7; no firm D call. V was shortened by 3 bases and J by 6 bases, with 9 bases between the two germline ends. The CDR3 contains 12 residues. In nucleotides, the CDR3 is TGTGCCAGCAGTTTTTATCTCGTCGAGCAGTACTTC. Translation: CASSFYLVEQYF.

This clonotype was observed many times. The chain uses TRBV2 and TRBJ2-1; tentative D call: TRBD2 (6 bases). Germline assignment: CDR1 SNHLY and CDR2 FYNNEI. There are 16 residues in the CDR3. V lost 1 base and J 0 bases, leaving 10 bases between the germline ends. The CDR3 DNA follows: TGTGCCAGCAGTGAAGAACGGGGGAGCTCCTACAATGAGCAGTTCTTC. Its translation: CASSEERGSSYNEQFF.

This clonotype has ten or more counts. The chain joins TRBV20-1 to TRBJ2-5; D uncertain. CDR1 and CDR2 from the germline V gene are DFQATT and SNEGSKA (reference sequence). This CDR3 is built from 14 residues. Trimming took 3 bases from V and 5 from J, leaving 16 bases between them. The CDR3 DNA is TGCAGTGCTAGCCCTACCCAGGCAACGGAGACCCAGTACTTC. Translated: CSASPTQATETQYF.

The V and J genes are TRBV7-8 and TRBJ1-4; the match to TRBD1 covers 9 bases. CDR1 and CDR2 from the germline V gene are SGHVS and FQNEAQ. Trimming took 0 bases from V and 4 from J; bases not matched to a gene: 3. The CDR3 spans 16 residues. The CDR3 sequence: CASSLAGTGFNEKLFF. The CDR3 bases are TGTGCCAGCAGCTTAGCCGGGACAGGGTTTAATGAAAAACTGTTTTTT.

CDR3 in DNA: TGTGCCAGCAGTTACAGGCGGGAGAACAATGAGCAGTTCTTC. Translated: CASSYRRENNEQFF. V usage is TRBV6-9 and J usage is TRBJ2-1; 7 bases fit TRBD2. The CDR3 contains 14 residues. V was pared by 3 bases and J by 5 bases, with 4 bases of the junction left unmatched. Germline loops: CDR1 MNHGY, CDR2 SVAAGI.

V is TRBV6-1 and J is TRBJ1-2, with D perhaps matching TRBD1 (5 bases). CDR1 and CDR2 (germline): MNHNS, SASEGT. V lost 6 bases and J lost 7, with 12 bases in between. CDR3 length: 12 amino acids. CDR3 sequence: CASRPPGSGYTF. The CDR3 DNA follows: TGTGCCAGCAGGCCCCCAGGGTCTGGCTACACCTTC.

This rearrangement joins TRBV19 to TRBJ1-2, with D tentatively TRBD1 (5 bases). This CDR3 has 13 residues. The V gene's germline CDR1 is LNHDA and CDR2 SQIVND (reference sequence). V was clipped by 8 bases and J by 2 bases, with 12 bases between them. CDR3 nucleotides: TGTGCCAGTGATAGGGACGGAAACTATGGCTACACCTTC. Translated: CASDRDGNYGYTF.

The V call is TRBV9, the J call TRBJ1-3; a weak D match, TRBD1 (6 bases). Trimming shortened V by 0 bases and J by 7 bases, and 14 bases separated the two germline ends. The CDR3 is 15 amino acids. The germline V gene has CDR1 SGDLS and CDR2 YYNGEE. The CDR3 DNA reads TGTGCCAGCAGCGTAGCCGGAACAGGGATGAACACCATATATTTT. Translating gives CASSVAGTGMNTIYF.

This clonotype was counted between two and nine times. This sequence joins TRBV30 and TRBJ2-7, with 12 bases matching TRBD2. V lost 5 bases to trimming and J lost 1 base; unmatched junction nucleotides: 9. The CDR3 spans 16 residues. The germline gives CDR1 GTSNPN, CDR2 SVGIG (reference sequence). CDR3 amino acids: CAWEGWTSGTSYEQYF. The CDR3 DNA sequence: TGTGCCTGGGAAGGTTGGACTAGCGGGACTTCCTACGAGCAGTACTTC.